Following are 10 T cell receptor beta chains from one sample sequenced in a study of CD8 T cells in ankylosing spondylitis (dated by TCRdb to about 2017). Libraries were made using 5' RACE. The sample was run on an Illumina HiSeq 2500. In-frame beta chains were kept once TCRdb had trimmed the public reads at Q25 with fastp and called clones with MiXCR. Under each unique CDR3 protein, matching rows form one entry showing the most common genes and DNA. The sample includes roughly 35,000 distinct CDR3 sequences, with 8% to 13% observed a single time. Roughly a fifth of the sample lies in the top ten. Material for sequencing was synovial fluid, either unsorted or a sorted T cell fraction (not recorded which). These receptors were collected from a male donor with ankylosing spondylitis.

V is TRBV20-1 and J is TRBJ1-5; D not certain. The V and J ends lost 0 bases and 2 bases respectively, with 14 bases between them. The CDR3 runs to 16 residues. The germline V gene has CDR1 DFQATT and CDR2 SNEGSKA (reference sequence). CDR3 region: CSARDGDNPGNQPQHF. The CDR3 DNA follows: TGCAGTGCTAGAGATGGCGACAACCCTGGCAATCAGCCCCAGCATTTT.

The J gene is TRBJ2-5, the V gene TRBV15; D not certain. This CDR3 has 14 amino acids. Trimming took 4 bases from V and 2 from J, leaving 11 bases between them. Germline values: CDR1 LNHNV, CDR2 YYDKDF (reference sequence). In DNA, the CDR3 is TGTGCCACCAGCACCTACGGAAGACAAGAGACCCAGTACTTC. Protein: CATSTYGRQETQYF.

This clonotype was counted only a few times. This chain links TRBV30 with TRBJ2-3; D is uncertain. V was cut by 0 bases and J by 1 base, with 11 bases left in between. This CDR3 contains 15 residues. Germline CDR1 is GTSNPN and CDR2 is SVGIG (reference sequence). CDR3 coding DNA: TGTGCCTGGAGTGTAGGTGACCCGGGCACAGATACGCAGTATTTT. The encoded protein is CAWSVGDPGTDTQYF.

The chain links TRBV4-1 to TRBJ1-6; D is ambiguous. Germline V gene lookup returns CDR1 MGHRA and CDR2 YSYEKL. Trimming removed 0 bases from V and 0 bases from J, with 6 bases in between. The CDR3 consists of 16 residues. The CDR3 coding sequence is TGCGCCAGCAGCCAAGATGAAAGCTCCTATAATTCACCCCTCCACTTT. This encodes CASSQDESSYNSPLHF.

This clonotype appeared many times. This chain joins TRBV6-2 or TRBV6-3 and TRBJ2-7; D tentatively fits TRBD1 or TRBD2 (5 bases each). Trimming took 9 bases from V and 2 from J, leaving 20 bases between them. Germline V gives CDR1 MNHEY, CDR2 SVGEGT. The CDR3 has 15 amino acids. DNA of the CDR3: TGTGCCAGTAAGCTGGGACCACTACTCCCCTACGAGCAGTACTTC. Translating gives CASKLGPLLPYEQYF.

The chain combines TRBV25-1 with TRBJ1-1; 7 bases fit TRBD1. With 4 bases clipped from V and 3 bases from J, the junction kept 2 bases outside the gene matches. This CDR3 spans 13 amino acids. CDR1 MGHDK and CDR2 SYGVNS come from the germline V gene. CDR3 sequence: CASSGQGHTEAFF. Written as DNA, the CDR3 is TGTGCCAGCAGTGGACAGGGACACACTGAAGCTTTCTTT.

V is TRBV28 and J is TRBJ1-2; D call uncertain. Trimming took off 2 bases at V and 0 bases at J, with 4 bases between the two ends. This CDR3 is 13 amino acids long. The germline V gene encodes CDR1 MDHEN and CDR2 SYDVKM. For the CDR3, the DNA is TGTGCCAGCAGTTTAACACCTAACTATGGCTACACCTTC. Its protein is CASSLTPNYGYTF.

This clonotype was seen ten or more times. V is TRBV5-1 and J is TRBJ2-1; either TRBD1 or TRBD2 may supply D (5 bases each). V was pared by 4 bases and J by 2 bases, with 22 bases between. The germline gives CDR1 SGHRS, CDR2 YFSETQ. CDR3 length: 18 residues. The CDR3 is CASSLPWGEGTTYNEQFF. CDR3 sequence (DNA): TGCGCCAGCAGCCTGCCGTGGGGCGAGGGCACGACCTACAATGAGCAGTTCTTC. Filled out from reference TRBV5-1 and TRBJ2-1, the complete variable domain reads KAGVTQTPRYLIKTRGQQVTLSCSPISGHRSVSWYQQTPGQGLQFLFEYFSETQRNKGNFPGRFSGRQFSNSRSEMNVSTLELGDSALYLCASSLPWGEGTTYNEQFFGPGTRLTVL.

This clonotype was observed many times. V is TRBV6-2 or TRBV6-3 and J is TRBJ2-1; D unclear. The CDR3 is 14 residues long. Germline values: CDR1 MNHEY, CDR2 SVGEGT. V lost 2 bases to trimming and J lost 0 bases, with 5 bases between them. In nucleotides, the CDR3 is TGTGCCAGCAGTTACAGGAGCTCCTACAATGAGCAGTTCTTC. Amino acid sequence: CASSYRSSYNEQFF.

This clonotype occurred a few times. The chain couples TRBV2 to TRBJ1-2; 10 bases agree with TRBD1. Unmatched junction bases numbered 7, after V lost 6 bases and J lost 9 bases. From germline, CDR1 is SNHLY and CDR2 FYNNEI. The CDR3 spans 13 residues. The CDR3 coding sequence is TGTGCCAGCAGGGGGACGGGACAGGGGAGCTACACCTTC. Residues: CASRGTGQGSYTF.